One and the same sample provided the 24 T cell receptor beta chains below, sequenced in a study of early T cells in non-severe SARS-CoV-2 infection. TCRdb used MiXCR to reprocess the 5' RACE reads, holding one entry per CDR3 protein. The sample has around 55,000 distinct CDR3 sequences, under 8% seen once. Material: whole blood, obtained at baseline. These receptors all come from an adult who was a healthcare worker with PCR-confirmed SARS-CoV-2 infection or an uninfected control (not recorded which).

This chain links TRBV12-5 with TRBJ2-3; 9 nucleotides line up with TRBD1. Germline CDR1 reads LGHNT; CDR2 reads FRNRAP. The CDR3 totals 15 residues. V shed 6 bases, J shed 3 bases, and the junction held 7 bases outside the gene matches. CDR3 DNA sequence: TGTGCTAGTGGCCCGGGACAGGGCTTGACAGATACGCAGTATTTT. Translated: CASGPGQGLTDTQYF. Full variable domain (remainder filled in from reference TRBV12-5 and TRBJ2-3): DARVTQTPRHKVTEMGQEVTMRCQPILGHNTVFWYRQTMMQGLELLAYFRNRAPLDDSGMPKDRFSAEMPDATLATLKIQPSEPRDSAVYFCASGPGQGLTDTQYFGPGTRLTVL.

This clonotype was counted only a few times. The chain employs TRBV10-3 and TRBJ2-1; D ambiguous. The CDR3 runs to 15 residues. Between the trimmed V and J ends, which lost 0 bases and 8 bases, there was a span of 14 bases. CDR1 is ENHRY and CDR2 is SYGVKD in the germline V gene. This chain's CDR3 is CAISESWPIPDEQFF. The CDR3 coding sequence is TGTGCCATCAGTGAGTCGTGGCCGATTCCGGATGAGCAGTTCTTC.

This clonotype was counted many times. The V and J genes are TRBV7-9 and TRBJ1-4; the D is unclear. V was pared by 5 bases and J by 5 bases, with 6 bases between. This CDR3 has 12 amino acids. Germline assignment: CDR1 SEHNR and CDR2 FQNEAQ (reference sequence). CDR3 in DNA: TGTGCCAGCAGCCCGGGGAATGAAAAACTGTTTTTT. Translating it yields CASSPGNEKLFF.

This clonotype was counted only a few times. The chain couples TRBV6-1 to TRBJ1-2; TRBD1 matches 9 bases. Germline CDR1 reads MNHNS; CDR2 reads SASEGT. CDR3 length: 15 amino acids. Trimming at V came to 5 bases and at J to 4 bases, leaving 8 bases not matched to a gene. Here the CDR3 DNA reads TGTGCCAGCAGTCCACTGGGACAGGGAGGCTATGGCTACACCTTC. It codes for CASSPLGQGGYGYTF.

This clonotype came up many times. The chain carries TRBV20-1 and TRBJ2-3; D possibly corresponds to TRBD2 (7 bases). V lost 4 bases and J 1 base, leaving 9 bases between the germline ends. The CDR3 has 13 amino acids. Germline V gene lookup returns CDR1 DFQATT and CDR2 SNEGSKA (reference sequence). The CDR3 reads CSATGGGTDTQYF. CDR3 DNA sequence: TGCAGTGCTACGGGGGGCGGCACAGATACGCAGTATTTT.

This clonotype was observed a few times. V gene TRBV20-1 combines with J gene TRBJ2-5, with D uncertain. Per germline, CDR1 DFQATT and CDR2 SNEGSKA (reference sequence). This CDR3 is 15 amino acids long. V was shortened by 1 base and J by 7 bases, with 19 bases between the two germline ends. In DNA form, the CDR3 reads TGCAGTGCTAGAGCCCCCGCCCACTCCGCCGGGACCCAGTACTTC. It is translated as CSARAPAHSAGTQYF.

This clonotype showed up just a few times. This rearrangement joins TRBV29-1 to TRBJ2-5, with D perhaps TRBD1 (5 bases). CDR3 length equals 14 residues. Germline CDR1 SQVTM, CDR2 ANQGSEA. Trimming cost V 5 bases and J 5 bases, with 18 bases left between them. The CDR3 bases are TGCAGCGTTAAAACGGACACCCTGGGGGAGACCCAGTACTTC. Residues: CSVKTDTLGETQYF.

The rearrangement uses TRBV4-3 and TRBJ2-1; TRBD1 matches 7 bases. The germline V gene has CDR1 LGHNA and CDR2 YSLEER. V dropped 0 bases and J dropped 9; count of bases not matched to a gene: 8. The CDR3 contains 15 residues. Here the CDR3 DNA reads TGCGCCAGCAGCCAAGAACAGGGGACGTTCACTGAGCAGTTCTTC. Its protein product is CASSQEQGTFTEQFF.

This clonotype occurred many times. The gene calls are TRBV6-2 or TRBV6-3 and TRBJ1-3; D possibly corresponds to TRBD1 (6 bases). Germline loops: CDR1 MNHEY, CDR2 SVGEGT. CDR3 length: 16 residues. V lost 6 bases to trimming and J lost 1 base, with 16 bases between them. The CDR3 DNA is TGTGCCAGCAGACGGACAGCCACTACGTCTGGAAACACCATATATTTT. Translating gives CASRRTATTSGNTIYF.

The chain employs TRBV6-4 and TRBJ2-2, with D maybe TRBD1 (5 bases). The V end was cut by 5 bases, the J end by 4 bases, with 11 bases between. The length of the CDR3 is 14 residues. Germline V gene sequence: CDR1 MRHNA, CDR2 SNTAGT. Written as DNA, the CDR3 is TGTGCCAGCAGTTTAGGGGCGAGCACCGGGGAGCTGTTTTTT. Amino acid sequence: CASSLGASTGELFF.

The rearrangement links TRBV27 to TRBJ1-1; D ambiguous. The CDR3 sequence is 13 residues long. Germline values: CDR1 MNHEY, CDR2 SMNVEV (reference sequence). V was pared by 3 bases and J by 1 base, with 6 bases between. CDR3 loop: CASSLTRNTEAFF. CDR3 in DNA: TGTGCCAGCAGTTTGACGAGGAACACTGAAGCTTTCTTT.

This rearrangement joins TRBV6-5 to TRBJ2-2; no definite D call. CDR1 MNHEY and CDR2 SVGAGI come from the germline V gene. Deletions cut 2 bases from V and 6 bases from J, with 7 bases between. This CDR3 comprises 13 residues. CDR3 DNA sequence: TGTGCCAGCAGTTACATGGGTTCCGGGGAGCTGTTTTTT. Protein product: CASSYMGSGELFF.

In the case of this clonotype: One end of the junction is discordant with germline, which a read error may explain. The chain employs TRBV7-7 and TRBJ2-7; 10 bases are a match to TRBD2. CDR3 length: 15 amino acids. Germline-derived CDR1 and CDR2 are SSHAT and FNYEAQ (reference sequence). The CDR3, as DNA: TGTGCTAGCAGCTTAGCCCTAGCGGGGGAGTACGAGCAGTACTTC. It yields the protein CASSLALAGEYEQYF.

This rearrangement joins TRBV12-5 to TRBJ1-1; D is undetermined. This CDR3 spans 15 amino acids. Between the trimmed V and J ends, which lost 1 base and 1 base, there was a span of 10 bases. From germline, CDR1 is LGHNT and CDR2 FRNRAP. CDR3: CASGLDSMGNTEAFF. The CDR3 DNA follows: TGTGCTAGTGGTTTGGACAGCATGGGGAACACTGAAGCTTTCTTT.

The chain recombines TRBV12-3 or TRBV12-4 with TRBJ2-7; 7 nucleotides match TRBD1. Matching the DNA end better, TRBJ2-1 makes the J call doubtful. The length of the CDR3 is 17 residues. CDR3 coding DNA: TGTGCCAGCAGTTTCTACAGGGGCGCAATCCCCCCCTACGAGCAGTTCTTC. This translates into CASSFYRGAIPPYEQFF.

The CDR3 region is CSASFFGLSGEQYF. For the CDR3, the DNA is TGCAGTGCTAGTTTTTTCGGACTATCGGGGGAGCAGTACTTC. The rearrangement links TRBV20-1 to TRBJ2-7; possible D gene TRBD2, 6 bases. Between the trimmed V and J ends, which lost 3 bases and 7 bases, there was a span of 19 bases. The CDR3 has 14 amino acids. The germline V gene encodes CDR1 DFQATT and CDR2 SNEGSKA (reference sequence).

This clonotype was detected a few times. This chain connects TRBV2 to TRBJ2-3, with D possibly matching TRBD2 (5 bases). V dropped 1 base and J dropped 5 bases, with 7 bases sitting between them. Germline values: CDR1 SNHLY, CDR2 FYNNEI. The CDR3 extends over 13 amino acids. CDR3 residues: CASSEGTGDTQYF. CDR3 coding DNA: TGTGCCAGCAGTGAAGGGACTGGAGATACGCAGTATTTT.

V usage is TRBV4-2 and J usage is TRBJ2-6; 11 positions agree with TRBD1. CDR1 is LGHNA, CDR2 YNFKEQ, per germline. The CDR3 runs 20 residues. Trimming removed 2 bases from V and 0 bases from J; junction bases left unmatched: 9. As DNA, the CDR3 is TGTGCCAGCAGCCAACAGGACAGGGGGCAATCTCTCTCTGGGGCCAACGTCCTGACTTTC. Amino acid sequence: CASSQQDRGQSLSGANVLTF.

This clonotype has at least ten counts. This rearrangement joins TRBV5-5 to TRBJ2-1, with a weak D call TRBD1 (6 bases). The germline CDR1 and CDR2 sequences are SGHKS and YYEKEE (reference sequence). The CDR3 runs to 16 residues. V lost 0 bases and J 3 bases, leaving 13 bases between the germline ends. The CDR3 here is CASSLGFQGNYNEQFF. CDR3 DNA: TGTGCCAGCAGCTTGGGTTTCCAGGGGAACTACAATGAGCAGTTCTTC.

This clonotype was seen more than once but under ten times. The chain joins TRBV20-1 to TRBJ2-3, with a tentative D call TRBD2 (5 bases). Germline V gene lookup returns CDR1 DFQATT and CDR2 SNEGSKA (reference sequence). V was pared by 5 bases and J by 5 bases, with 17 bases between. This CDR3 contains 14 residues. The CDR3 spells CSAPRAGPGDTQYF. The DNA for the CDR3 is TGCAGTGCTCCCCGGGCGGGCCCGGGAGATACGCAGTATTTT.

The rearrangement links TRBV10-1 to TRBJ2-7, with no clear D. This CDR3 has 13 amino acids. Germline values: CDR1 WNHNN, CDR2 SYGVQD (reference sequence). V lost 6 bases and J lost 1, with 10 bases in between. CDR3 coding DNA: TGCGCCAGCAGCCACTCATCTTCCTACGAGCAGTACTTC. Translating gives CASSHSSSYEQYF.

Worth noting for this clonotype: A much larger clonotype is one base distant, so this may be a read error. The chain is built from TRBV14 and TRBJ2-6; weak D call: TRBD1 (5 bases). The CDR3 has 11 residues. Germline CDR1 is SGHDN and CDR2 is FVKESK. CDR3 residues: CASSGANVRTF. CDR3 nucleotide sequence: TGTGCCAGCTCTGGGGCCAACGTCCGGACTTTC.

The DNA for the CDR3 is TGTGCCAGCAGTTACCGCAGGTACTCCTACGAGCAGTACTTC. Translation: CASSYRRYSYEQYF. The gene calls are TRBV6-5 and TRBJ2-7; D is unclear. V was clipped by 2 bases and J by 0 bases, with 8 bases between them. This CDR3 is built from 14 residues. Germline V CDR1 and CDR2: MNHEY, SVGAGI.

This clonotype was seen many times. The CDR3 is CASSLVRGDNEQFF. CDR3 DNA: TGTGCCAGCAGCTTGGTACGGGGAGACAATGAGCAGTTCTTC. V and J are TRBV5-4 and TRBJ2-1; D perhaps matches TRBD2 (5 bases). The germline V and J ends were trimmed by 0 bases and 5 bases, with 9 bases remaining between them. The CDR3 sequence is 14 residues long. Germline V lookup: CDR1 SGHNT, CDR2 YYREEE (reference sequence).